This T cell receptor (beta chain) was profiled in a study of metastatic and nonmetastatic thyroid tumors. Study details: Repertoire comparison spanned blood and tumor or nodule tissue of malignant and benign thyroid patients.

This clone qualifies as medium-sized. Its matching antigen is unknown. Notes on the study in general: When malignant thyroid tumors were compared with benign nodules, TCR beta diversity was reportedly significantly higher in the malignant tumors. This held in both blood and tumor samples.

TCRdb re-called clones from the PCR reads using MiXCR. The sample has about 24,000 clones, over 20% seen once. Patients underwent thyroid surgery, and none had received any treatment before it. V was shortened by 2 bases and J by 4 bases, with 11 bases between the two germline ends. The length of the CDR3 is 14 residues. Germline values: CDR1 MNHNS, CDR2 SASEGT. The chain links TRBV6-1 to TRBJ1-1; D uncertain. This receptor was obtained from a male donor with papillary thyroid cancer or a benign thyroid nodule (not recorded which). Some clones in this sample may be carry-over from other donors' samples. Source material: blood. CDR3 sequence: CASSELGGTTEAFF. As DNA, the CDR3 is TGTGCCAGCAGTGAATTAGGAGGAACCACTGAAGCTTTCTTT.